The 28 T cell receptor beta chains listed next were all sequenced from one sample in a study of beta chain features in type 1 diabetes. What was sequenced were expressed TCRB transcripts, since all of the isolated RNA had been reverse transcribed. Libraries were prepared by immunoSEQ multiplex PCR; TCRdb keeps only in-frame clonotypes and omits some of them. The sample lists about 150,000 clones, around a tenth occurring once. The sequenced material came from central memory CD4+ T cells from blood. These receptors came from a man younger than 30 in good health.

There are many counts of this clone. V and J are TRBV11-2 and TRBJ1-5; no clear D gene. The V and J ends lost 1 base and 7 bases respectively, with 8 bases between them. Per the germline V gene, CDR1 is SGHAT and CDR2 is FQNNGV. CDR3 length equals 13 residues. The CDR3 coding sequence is TGTGCCAGCAGCTTAGCCCTATACCAGCCCCAGCATTTT. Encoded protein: CASSLALYQPQHF.

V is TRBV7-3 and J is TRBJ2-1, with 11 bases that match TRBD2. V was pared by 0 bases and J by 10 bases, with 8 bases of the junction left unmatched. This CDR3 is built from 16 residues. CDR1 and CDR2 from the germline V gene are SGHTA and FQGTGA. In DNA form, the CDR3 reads TGTGCCAGCAGCTTAACTAGCGGGGGGGCACGCCGGGAGCAGTTCTTC. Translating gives CASSLTSGGARREQFF.

This chain's CDR3 is CASSQNRLAGAISSYNEQFF. Here the CDR3 DNA reads TGCGCCAGCAGCCAGAACCGACTAGCGGGGGCCATAAGCTCCTACAATGAGCAGTTCTTC. This sequence joins TRBV5-1 and TRBJ2-1; 12 bases align to TRBD2. CDR3 length: 20 amino acids. Germline CDR1 is SGHRS and CDR2 is YFSETQ. Trimming at V came to 4 bases and at J to 0 bases, leaving 14 bases not matched to a gene.

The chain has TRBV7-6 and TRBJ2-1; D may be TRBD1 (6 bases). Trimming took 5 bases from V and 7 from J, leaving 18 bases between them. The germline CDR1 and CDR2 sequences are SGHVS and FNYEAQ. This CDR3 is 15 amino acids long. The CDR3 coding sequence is TGTGCCAGCAGCCTCCAGGGGCGGGTGGGGAATGAGCAGTTCTTC. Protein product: CASSLQGRVGNEQFF.

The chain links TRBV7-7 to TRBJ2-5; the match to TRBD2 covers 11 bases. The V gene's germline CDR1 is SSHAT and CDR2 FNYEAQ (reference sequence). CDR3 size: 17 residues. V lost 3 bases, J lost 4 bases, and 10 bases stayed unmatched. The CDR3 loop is CASSLRLGSGGGETQYF. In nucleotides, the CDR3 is TGTGCCAGCAGCTTGAGGTTGGGTAGCGGGGGGGGAGAGACCCAGTACTTC.

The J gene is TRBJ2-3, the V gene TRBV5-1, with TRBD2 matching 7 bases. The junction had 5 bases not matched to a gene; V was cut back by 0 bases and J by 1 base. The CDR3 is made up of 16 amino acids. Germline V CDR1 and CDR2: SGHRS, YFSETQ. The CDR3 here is CASSLDSAGGTDTQYF. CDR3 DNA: TGCGCCAGCAGCTTGGATTCCGCGGGGGGCACAGATACGCAGTATTTT.

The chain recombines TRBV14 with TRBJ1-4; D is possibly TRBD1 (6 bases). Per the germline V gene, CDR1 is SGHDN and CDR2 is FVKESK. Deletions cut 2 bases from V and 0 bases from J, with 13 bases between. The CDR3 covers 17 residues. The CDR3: CASSQSTDSATNEKLFF. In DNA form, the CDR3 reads TGTGCCAGCAGCCAATCAACGGACAGTGCAACTAATGAAAAACTGTTTTTT.

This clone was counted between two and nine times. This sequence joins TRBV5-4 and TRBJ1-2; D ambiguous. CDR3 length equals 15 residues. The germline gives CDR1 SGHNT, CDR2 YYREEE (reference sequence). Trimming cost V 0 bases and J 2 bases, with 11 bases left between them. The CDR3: CASSLVPYSNYGYTF. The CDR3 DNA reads TGTGCCAGCAGCTTGGTACCATACAGCAACTATGGCTACACCTTC.

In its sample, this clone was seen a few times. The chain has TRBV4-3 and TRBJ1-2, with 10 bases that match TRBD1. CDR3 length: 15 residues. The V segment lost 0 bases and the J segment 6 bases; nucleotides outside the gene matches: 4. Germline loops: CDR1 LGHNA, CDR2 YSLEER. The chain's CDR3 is CASSQEGQGRDGYTF. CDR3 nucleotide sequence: TGCGCCAGCAGCCAAGAGGGACAGGGGAGAGATGGCTACACCTTC.

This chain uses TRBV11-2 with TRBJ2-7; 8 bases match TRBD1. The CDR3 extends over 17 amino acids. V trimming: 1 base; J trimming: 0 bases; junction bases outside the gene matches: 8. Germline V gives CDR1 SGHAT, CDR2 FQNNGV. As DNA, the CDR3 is TGTGCCAGCAGCTTAGGAACAGGGGGTAGTGGCTCCTACGAGCAGTACTTC. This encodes CASSLGTGGSGSYEQYF.

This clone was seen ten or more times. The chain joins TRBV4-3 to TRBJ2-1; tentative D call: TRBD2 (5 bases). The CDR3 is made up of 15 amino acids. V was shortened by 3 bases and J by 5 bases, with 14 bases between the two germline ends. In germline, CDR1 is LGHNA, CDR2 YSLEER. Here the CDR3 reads CASSQFSGINNEQFF. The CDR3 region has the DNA TGCGCCAGCAGCCAGTTTTCCGGGATTAACAATGAGCAGTTCTTC.

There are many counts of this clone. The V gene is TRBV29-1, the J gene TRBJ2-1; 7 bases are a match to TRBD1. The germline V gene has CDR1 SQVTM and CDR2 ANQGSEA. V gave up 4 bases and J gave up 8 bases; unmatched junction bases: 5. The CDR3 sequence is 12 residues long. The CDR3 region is CSVATGIDEQFF. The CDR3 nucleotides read TGCAGCGTTGCGACAGGGATCGATGAGCAGTTCTTC.

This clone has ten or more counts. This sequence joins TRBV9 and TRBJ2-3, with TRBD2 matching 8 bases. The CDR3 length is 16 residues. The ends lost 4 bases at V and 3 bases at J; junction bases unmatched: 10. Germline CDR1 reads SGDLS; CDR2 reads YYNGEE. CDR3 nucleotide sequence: TGTGCCAGCAGCCTAACCCCTAGCGGGCGGACAGATACGCAGTATTTT. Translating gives CASSLTPSGRTDTQYF.

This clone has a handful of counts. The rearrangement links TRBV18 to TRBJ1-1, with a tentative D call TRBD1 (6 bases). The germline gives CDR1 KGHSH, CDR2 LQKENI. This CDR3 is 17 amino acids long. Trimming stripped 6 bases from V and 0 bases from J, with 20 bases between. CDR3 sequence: CASSRDTLGDVNTEAFF. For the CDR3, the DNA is TGTGCCAGCTCCCGGGACACCTTGGGGGATGTGAACACTGAAGCTTTCTTT.

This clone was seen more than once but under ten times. The CDR3 protein is CSVIPGLAGHSYEQYF. The CDR3 DNA is TGCAGCGTCATCCCGGGACTAGCGGGGCACTCCTACGAGCAGTACTTC. The chain carries TRBV29-1 and TRBJ2-7, with 13 bases identical to TRBD2. This CDR3 is built from 16 residues. Germline V lookup: CDR1 SQVTM, CDR2 ANQGSEA. With V trimmed by 6 bases and J by 0 bases, 8 bases remained unmatched.

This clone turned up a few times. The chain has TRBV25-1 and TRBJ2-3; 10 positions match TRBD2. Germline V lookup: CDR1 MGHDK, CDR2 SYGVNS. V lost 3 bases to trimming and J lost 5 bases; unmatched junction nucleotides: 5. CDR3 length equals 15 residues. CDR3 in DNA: TGTGCCAGCAGTGATATAGCGGGGGGTCTAGATACGCAGTATTTT. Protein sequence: CASSDIAGGLDTQYF. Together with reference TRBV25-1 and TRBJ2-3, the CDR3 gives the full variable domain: EADIYQTPRYLVIGTGKKITLECSQTMGHDKMYWYQQDPGMELHLIHYSYGVNSTEKGDLSSESTVSRIRTEHFPLTLESARPSHTSQYLCASSDIAGGLDTQYFGPGTRLTVL.

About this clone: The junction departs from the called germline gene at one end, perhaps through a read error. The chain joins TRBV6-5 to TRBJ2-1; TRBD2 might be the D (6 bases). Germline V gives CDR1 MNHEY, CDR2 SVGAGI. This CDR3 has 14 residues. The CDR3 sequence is CAISESRLDGEQFF. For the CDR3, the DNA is TGTGCCATCAGTGAGTCCAGACTAGATGGTGAGCAGTTCTTC.

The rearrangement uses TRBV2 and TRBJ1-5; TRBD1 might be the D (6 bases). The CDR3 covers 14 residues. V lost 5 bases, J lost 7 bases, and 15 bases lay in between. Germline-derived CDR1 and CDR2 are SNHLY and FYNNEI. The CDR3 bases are TGTGCCAGCAGTTCTCTCAGGGGTCAACAGCCCCAGCATTTT. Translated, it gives CASSSLRGQQPQHF.

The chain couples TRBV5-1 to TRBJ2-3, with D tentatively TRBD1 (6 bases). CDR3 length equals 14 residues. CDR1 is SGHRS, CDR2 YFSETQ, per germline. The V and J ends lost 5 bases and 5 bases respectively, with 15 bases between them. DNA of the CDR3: TGCGCCAGCAGTACAGGGACCCAGCTAGATACGCAGTATTTT. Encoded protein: CASSTGTQLDTQYF.

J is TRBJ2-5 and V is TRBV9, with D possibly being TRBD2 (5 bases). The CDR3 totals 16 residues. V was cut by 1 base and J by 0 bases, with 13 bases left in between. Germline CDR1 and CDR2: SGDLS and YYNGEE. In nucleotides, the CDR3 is TGTGCCAGCAGCGTATATAACGGGGTAAACCAAGAGACCCAGTACTTC. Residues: CASSVYNGVNQETQYF.

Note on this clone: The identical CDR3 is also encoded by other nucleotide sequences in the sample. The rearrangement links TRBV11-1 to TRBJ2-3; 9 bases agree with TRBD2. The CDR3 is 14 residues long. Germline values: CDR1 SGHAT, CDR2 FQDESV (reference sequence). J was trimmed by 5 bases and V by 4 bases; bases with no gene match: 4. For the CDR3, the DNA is TGTGCCAGCAGCTCGCGGGGGGGCGAAGATACGCAGTATTTT. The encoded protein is CASSSRGGEDTQYF. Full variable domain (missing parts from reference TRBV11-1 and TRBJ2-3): EAEVAQSPRYKITEKSQAVAFWCDPISGHATLYWYRQILGQGPELLVQFQDESVVDDSQLPKDRFSAERLKGVDSTLKIQPAELGDSAMYLCASSSRGGEDTQYFGPGTRLTVL.

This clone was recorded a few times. This CDR3 reads CASSHQGGEQYF. CDR3 DNA sequence: TGTGCCAGCAGCCACCAGGGTGGCGAGCAGTACTTC. The chain has TRBV7-3 and TRBJ2-7, with a weak D call TRBD1 (5 bases). The germline CDR1 and CDR2 sequences are SGHTA and FQGTGA. The CDR3 runs 12 residues. Between the trimmed V and J ends, which lost 5 bases and 6 bases, there was a span of 11 bases.

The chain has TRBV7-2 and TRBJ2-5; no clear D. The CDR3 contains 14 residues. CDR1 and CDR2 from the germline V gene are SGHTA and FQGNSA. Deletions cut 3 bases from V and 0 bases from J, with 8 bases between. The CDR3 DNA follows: TGTGCCAGCAGCTTTCAACGGTACCAAGAGACCCAGTACTTC. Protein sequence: CASSFQRYQETQYF.

CDR3 sequence (DNA): TGTGCCAGCAGCTTCCAAGGACAGGGCAGGGAGACCCAGTACTTC. Amino acids: CASSFQGQGRETQYF. The V and J genes are TRBV7-9 and TRBJ2-5; 8 bases are shared with TRBD1. CDR1 and CDR2 (germline): SEHNR, FQNEAQ (reference sequence). The ends lost 3 bases at V and 5 bases at J; junction bases unmatched: 8. The CDR3 is 15 residues long.

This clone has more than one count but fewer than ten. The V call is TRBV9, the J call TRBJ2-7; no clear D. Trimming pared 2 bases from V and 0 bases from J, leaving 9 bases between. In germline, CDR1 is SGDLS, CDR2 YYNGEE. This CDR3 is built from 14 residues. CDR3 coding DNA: TGTGCCAGCAGCGTCGACCCGGGCTCCTACGAGCAGTACTTC. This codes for CASSVDPGSYEQYF.

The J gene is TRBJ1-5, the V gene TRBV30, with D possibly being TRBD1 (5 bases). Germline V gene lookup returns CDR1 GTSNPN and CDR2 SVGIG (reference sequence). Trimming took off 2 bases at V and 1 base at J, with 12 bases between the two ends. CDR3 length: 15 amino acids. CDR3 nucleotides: TGTGCCTGGAGTCGCGGGGACGTAAGCAATCAGCCCCAGCATTTT. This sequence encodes CAWSRGDVSNQPQHF.

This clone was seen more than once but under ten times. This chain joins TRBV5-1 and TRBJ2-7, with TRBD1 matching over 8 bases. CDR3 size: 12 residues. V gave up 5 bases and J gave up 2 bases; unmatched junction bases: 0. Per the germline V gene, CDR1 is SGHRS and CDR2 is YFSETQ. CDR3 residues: CASRDRAYEQYF. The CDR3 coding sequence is TGCGCCAGCAGGGACAGGGCCTACGAGCAGTACTTC.

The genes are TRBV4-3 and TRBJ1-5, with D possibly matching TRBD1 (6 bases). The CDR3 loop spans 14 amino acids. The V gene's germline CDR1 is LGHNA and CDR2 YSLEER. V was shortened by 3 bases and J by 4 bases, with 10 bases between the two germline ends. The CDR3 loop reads CASSQRQENQPQHF. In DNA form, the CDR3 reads TGCGCCAGCAGCCAGAGACAGGAGAATCAGCCCCAGCATTTT.